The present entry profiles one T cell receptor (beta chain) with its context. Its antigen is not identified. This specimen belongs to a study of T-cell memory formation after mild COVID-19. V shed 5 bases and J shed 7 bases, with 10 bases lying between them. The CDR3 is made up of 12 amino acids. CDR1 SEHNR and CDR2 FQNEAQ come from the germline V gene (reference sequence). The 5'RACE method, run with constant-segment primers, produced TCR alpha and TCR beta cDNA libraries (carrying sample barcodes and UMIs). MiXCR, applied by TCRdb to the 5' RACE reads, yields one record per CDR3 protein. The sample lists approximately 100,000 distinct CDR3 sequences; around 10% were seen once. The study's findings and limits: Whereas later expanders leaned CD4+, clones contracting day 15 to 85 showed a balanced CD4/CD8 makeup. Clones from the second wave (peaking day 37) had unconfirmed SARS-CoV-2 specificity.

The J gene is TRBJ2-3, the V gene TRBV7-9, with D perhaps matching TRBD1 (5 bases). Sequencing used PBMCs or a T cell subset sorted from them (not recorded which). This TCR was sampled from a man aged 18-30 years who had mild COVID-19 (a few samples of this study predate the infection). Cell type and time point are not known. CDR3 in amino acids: CASSQGRNTQYF. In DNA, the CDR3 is TGTGCCAGCAGCCAGGGCAGGAATACGCAGTATTTT.